This TCR beta chain was captured in a study of CD8+ T cells in alopecia areata. On the study more broadly: A regimen of oral tofacitinib, 5 to 10 mg twice daily, was given to treated patients.

Study outcomes and limitations: Scalp clonality and expanded CD8+ clones among the top 100 were significantly decreased by tofacitinib.

This CDR3 region has 14 residues. Looked up from germline, CDR1 is SGHNT and CDR2 is YYREEE (reference sequence). Trimming took off 4 bases at V and 9 bases at J, with 14 bases between the two ends. Treatment noted: oral pan-JAK inhibitor, 5-10 mg twice daily. With regard to this clone: Its antigen is still unknown.

In each case, RNA was isolated and then reverse transcribed into cDNA as the sequencing template. Sequencing was performed with immunoSEQ multiplex PCR; in TCRdb, only in-frame clones are kept and a portion is missing. This table holds about 100,000 clones, 80% to 85% found once. The chain joins TRBV5-4 to TRBJ1-6; D is possibly TRBD1 (6 bases). The specimen was CD8+ T cells sorted from blood, collected at week 24, from a patient treated with tofacitinib. This TCR was sampled from a human donor with alopecia areata. CDR3 region: CASSPGQSGSPLHF. In DNA, the CDR3 is TGTGCCAGCAGCCCAGGACAGTCAGGTTCACCCCTCCACTTT.